This TCR beta chain is from a study of cytomegalovirus exposure and HLA in healthy donors (dated by TCRdb to 2017 to 2019). Study-wide context: An earlier analysis of around 600 of the donors reported 250 to 350 Gb of sequence data and 117 million unique TCR beta sequences from roughly 180 million T cells. An early release covering more than 500 HLA-typed donors comprised about 310 gigabases of sequencing data and 65 million to 100 million unique TCR sequences. Of the roughly 390 genotyped donors, roughly 80% fell in the genetic ancestry cluster associated with self-reported Caucasian donors. The study was designed to test whether signatures of past pathogen exposure could be identified by cataloging public T cell receptors. The study used immunosequencing to profile the T cell repertoires of approximately 650 subjects and linked those repertoires to cytomegalovirus serostatus. A separate validation cohort of about 110 different subjects was used in addition to the approximately 700-subject first cohort. High-throughput TCR immunosequencing, statistical association of individual TCRs with disease status, and machine learning were combined to predict cytomegalovirus infection status. In a later analysis, previously published TCR beta repertoires from 600 to 850 donors were re-analyzed and high-resolution HLA genotyping was added so that TCR occurrence patterns could be studied. The later analysis used no new phenotypic data to find candidate immune exposures, relying instead on TCR beta sequences and their occurrence across donors. An earlier analysis of roughly 600 of the donors used high-throughput TCR beta sequencing to judge whether each TCR beta V gene segment behaved as functional or pseudogenic. Donor age, sex, ethnicity and CMV serostatus were compiled alongside the repertoire data. A later genetic analysis used genome-wide SNP genotypes for about three fifths of the 666 donors, treating that subset as a discovery cohort. Every repertoire in the discovery cohort had been generated on one and the same sequencing platform. Class I and class II HLA loci were covered by the typing at four-digit resolution. Typing coverage differed by locus: A, B, C, DRB1 and DQB1 were typed in roughly 620-630 donors, DQA1 in about 500, DPA1 in approximately 600, and DPB1 in roughly 470. Roughly five DR-DQ haplotypes were treated as single units for association and clustering because of strong linkage in the cohort. Among about 370 genotyped donors of the cohort, an average of about 240,000 unique TCR beta nucleotide sequences was sequenced per donor, of which roughly 18% were non-productive. Study-wide findings and limitations: Strong co-occurrence of HLA alleles, especially DR and DQ, made assigning TCR associations to individual alleles difficult. CMV serostatus was the only immune exposure information available for the cohort. Compared with the 666-donor mean, donors in an Asian-associated ancestry cluster had fewer N-insertions in productive TCRs, according to a later genetic analysis. A further reported finding was that TCR beta sequences accurately predicted the HLA-A and HLA-B alleles for most subjects in the first cohort. Only TCR beta chains were sequenced in this cohort, and the absence of alpha or paired-chain data limited detectable features. In an earlier analysis of roughly 560 of the donors, most TCR beta V segments were observed in productive rearrangements about 90% or about 30% of the time, broadly matching IMGT annotations. A group of highly shared sequence variants was considered likely to be a technical artifact of the sequencing pipeline. The authors suggested that the approach could potentially be generalized to other disease states and immunological phenotypes. In a later analysis, the rate of TCR association differed among HLA loci, with DRB1 alleles having the most associated TCRs and HLA-C alleles having the fewest. Correlated functional status among segregating V segments might be attributable to linkage disequilibrium, but an unknown experimental factor could not be ruled out. The study listed 150 to 200 TCR beta chains as associated with cytomegalovirus. In both the original and validation cohorts, the classifier was reported to diagnose cytomegalovirus status with high specificity and sensitivity. Because counts were too low, under 20 rarely observed V segments, including chromosome 9 orphons, were left out of the earlier analysis of a few hundred of the donors. Sequencing depth was assumed to be roughly uniform across donors in the presence/absence analyses, though that assumption may not hold. V-gene and J-gene trimming of TCR beta chains was associated with a missense DCLRE1C variant in a later genetic analysis, and the association was replicated in an independent cohort. In a later analysis, HLA-associated TCR beta chains showed more clonal expansion and lower generation probabilities than non-associated chains that were equally common. The 87-base-pair reads could not distinguish some IMGT-functional V segments, including TRBV6-2 and TRBV6-3, so those segments were excluded. A few of the identified cytomegalovirus-associated TCR beta chains were confirmed in vitro to be specific for cytomegalovirus antigens. Because HLA typing was missing for some donors at each locus, association tests included only the typed subset. Several of the top co-occurrence clusters appeared to be linked to parvovirus B19, influenza, CMV and Epstein-Barr virus, according to a later analysis. A later analysis associated about 18,000 TCR beta sequences with specific HLA alleles at a false discovery rate of 0.05. Most CMV-associated TCR beta chains appeared to be HLA-restricted in a later analysis, and the HLA associations seemed to be driven largely by CMV exposure. Most TCR sequences were observed very rarely across donors, whereas some public TCRs were present in many individuals.

The cohort was made up of under 800 healthy bone marrow donors. At the time of sampling, every cohort member was nominally healthy, though immune exposures that went unrecorded were likely present. The donor was CMV seronegative and was included in the group of a few hundred seronegative cohort members. Every donor gave a peripheral blood sample, and the peripheral blood mononuclear cells from that sample were used for TCR beta sequencing. Genomic DNA was extracted from the blood cell samples with the Qiagen DNeasy Blood Extraction Kit. The protocol used for the library was the immunoSEQ multiplex PCR assay. The multiplex PCR relied on a mix of 60 forward primers for TCR Vbeta segments and 13 reverse primers for TCR Jbeta segments. A multiplex PCR assay on genomic DNA amplified the CDR3 region of rearranged TCR beta genes. The Illumina HiSeq System was used to sequence the amplified TCR beta libraries as 87-base-pair reads. Turning to the authors' computational methods: Across the 500 to 700 repertoires, a later analysis counted 80 million or so unique TCR beta chains, 9.5 million to 13 million of which were shared by at least two donors. To remove PCR and sequencing errors, raw reads were error-corrected and collapsed into unique sequences using a nearest-neighbor algorithm that merged closely related sequences. V, D and J gene segments were assigned by aligning CDR3 sequences to IMGT reference sequences. For a sequence to be retained, at least a six-nucleotide match to both a V gene segment and a J gene segment was required. A rearrangement counted as productive if the CDR3 had no stop codons and remained in frame with V and J, and every other rearrangement counted as non-productive. CDR3 was defined according to IMGT convention as the region running from the second conserved V-encoded cysteine to the conserved J-encoded phenylalanine. Sequences without an unambiguous match to a single V gene segment were excluded from the earlier analysis of 450 to 650 of the donors. In an earlier analysis of approximately 500 of the donors, a V segment was called functional when productive rearrangements were above 56.7%, and segregating when the standard deviation between donors exceeded 5%. A statistical classification framework was built to diagnose cytomegalovirus status from the catalog of TCR beta chain sequences. In a later analysis, TCR nucleotide sequences were compared against IMGT/GENE-DB human TR gene sequences so that V and J genes could be assigned. A later analysis assigned CDR3 sequences and most-parsimonious VDJ recombination scenarios with the TCRdist pipeline. In a later analysis, every TCR beta chain was defined by the combination of its CDR3 amino acid sequence and its V-gene family, and reads without a unique V-gene family were dropped. In a later analysis, a few hundred highly shared, low-generation-probability nucleotide sequences were removed to address suspected cross-contamination and a sequencing artifact. For each public chain, a later analysis derived a clonal expansion index from normalized ranks of inferred template counts within each repertoire. Generation probabilities in a later analysis came from a VDJ recombination model fitted to out-of-frame rearrangements, and those results were checked against IGoR. A later analysis scored TCR-TCR, TCR-HLA and TCR-CMV co-occurrence with hypergeometric tests, applying a repertoire-size bias correction to TCR pairs. In a later analysis, false discovery rates were estimated by permuting HLA or CMV assignments 20 times. In a later analysis, co-occurring TCRs were grouped with DBSCAN, and TCRdist sequence similarity was added when clustering was performed within HLA-allele-positive subsets. Repertoires with fewer than 30,000 or more than 120,000 public chains were left out of co-occurrence clustering, as were four to six repertoires with anomalous nucleotide sharing. Drawn from immuneACCESS, this table holds only the in-frame rearrangements with V and J called that TCRdb kept. Clones are partly lost; checked studies trace under half to an unresolved V gene and leave the rest unexplained. That table furnishes V, J and clone size, whereas the DNA furnished D and trimming. The sample includes about 140,000 clones, with 80% observed a single time. The top ten clones comprise roughly 4.8% of the sample.

CDR1 and CDR2 were assigned from the germline V gene as SQVTM and ANQGSEA. Including cysteine and phenylalanine, the CDR3 has 13 amino acids. Only the CDR3 DNA is retained, 39 bases long and in frame from the first base. Clipping removes 7 bases from V and 2 bases from J, with 6 as the unmatched junction base count. A remark on this clone: Its binding antigen is unknown. No much larger clonotype is one base removed from it; base qualities were not supplied.

The receptor was derived from a man in his forties in good health and CMV-seronegative. The chain joins TRBV29-1 to TRBJ2-5; TRBD1 aligns with 8 central bases. The source material was PBMCs. The sequenced DNA is TGCAGCGGAGCCGGGACAGGACAAGAGACCCAGTACTTC. It translates as CSGAGTGQETQYF.